This is a list of T cell receptor beta chains from one sample in a study of regulatory T cells in long-lasting Graves disease. TCRdb analysed the multiplex PCR reads with MiXCR anew, one entry per CDR3 protein. The data contain approximately 350,000 distinct CDR3 sequences, about 11% of them singletons. The data also belong to a second study, concerning T cells in Graves' hyperthyroidism and ophthalmopathy.

This material consisted of peripheral blood mononuclear cells (PBMCs), taken at new diagnosis, from a patient treated with antithyroid drugs. Receptors were obtained from a woman aged 18-29 years with Graves disease. Each CDR3 is given with its conserved first and last residue. Fields, in order: D gene, J gene, clone size, V gene, CDR3 protein, CDR3 DNA. D genes are given only for firm matches. Only some rows state a clone size, as once, few, many or a class for expanded clones.

>.|TRBJ2-1|many|TRBV7-2
CASSLEVGLGNEQFF
TGTGCCAGCAGCTTAGAAGTGGGTCTGGGGAATGAGCAGTTCTTC
>.|TRBJ2-2|many|TRBV11-2
CASSSPRSSSMSGELFF
TGTGCCAGCAGCTCCCCGCGGTCTAGTTCAATGTCCGGGGAGCTGTTTTTT
>.|TRBJ1-2|.|TRBV4-2
CASSHPGRIYGYTF
TGTGCCAGCAGCCATCCTGGACGGATTTATGGCTACACCTTC
>.|TRBJ1-6|.|TRBV27
CASRSGGVSPLHF
TGTGCCAGCCGATCTGGTGGCGTTTCACCCCTCCACTTT
>.|TRBJ1-1|many|TRBV3-1
CASSQDRAALSNTEAFF
TGTGCCAGCAGCCAAGATAGGGCAGCCCTTTCGAACACTGAAGCTTTCTTT
>.|TRBJ1-5|many|TRBV2
CASSEFQGSNQPQHF
TGTGCCAGCAGTGAGTTCCAGGGTAGCAATCAGCCCCAGCATTTT
>.|TRBJ1-1|many|TRBV20-1
CSASWGNTEAFF
TGCAGTGCTAGCTGGGGGAACACTGAAGCTTTCTTT
>TRBD2|TRBJ2-1|many|TRBV29-1
CSAPGLALYNEQFF
TGCAGCGCCCCGGGACTAGCGCTCTACAATGAGCAGTTCTTC
>TRBD1|TRBJ1-2|many|TRBV6-5
CASSYSKAGGFYGYTF
TGTGCCAGCAGTTACTCGAAGGCAGGGGGCTTCTATGGCTACACCTTC
>.|TRBJ2-3|few|TRBV25-1
CASSAPLAEATHTDTQYF
TGTGCCAGCAGTGCTCCCCTGGCCGAAGCCACACACACAGATACGCAGTATTTT
>TRBD2|TRBJ2-1|.|TRBV7-8
CASSTGLAGDHEQFF
TGTGCCAGCAGTACAGGACTAGCGGGAGACCATGAGCAGTTCTTC
>TRBD2|TRBJ2-5|many|TRBV20-1
CSARYSGGRETQYF
TGCAGTGCTAGATATAGCGGGGGGAGGGAGACCCAGTACTTC
>.|TRBJ1-2|many|TRBV7-2
CASSLAGGRKYGYTF
TGTGCCAGCAGCTTAGCGGGGGGACGGAAATATGGCTACACCTTC